Detailed here is one TCR beta chain. Its cognate antigen has yet to be identified. Base qualities are not at hand, and no much larger clone is one base apart. The data originate from a study of graft-versus-host responses after intestinal transplantation (dated by TCRdb to the early 2020s). Study-level background: Recipients received multivisceral, liver-intestinal, or isolated intestinal transplants. Every recipient was given anti-thymocyte globulin induction, followed by 3 to 4 years of maintenance tacrolimus and steroids. Graft-versus-host and host-versus-graft alloreactive T cell clones were tracked in the graft, circulation and bone marrow after intestinal transplantation using bulk TCR-beta CDR3 sequencing. Alloreactive clones were identified by sequencing pre-transplant mixed lymphocyte reaction products and comparing them with unstimulated pre-transplant donor and recipient T cells. The cohort enrolled about 23 intestinal transplant recipients, one of whom was a retransplant, and a few patients without pretransplant specimens were excluded. Donor T cell macrochimerism was defined as a peak of at least 4% donor T cells among recipient peripheral blood mononuclear cells. Rather than going through the commercial service, samples from three later patients were sequenced in-house on an Illumina MiSeq and processed with MiXCR. General study outcomes and caveats: Early after transplant, declines in HvG clones were associated with peak levels of circulating GvH clones. The conclusions were limited by the relatively low number and heterogeneity of the intestinal transplant patients. GvH clones were detected in recipient bone marrow, and some appeared earlier in ileal mucosa or blood, consistent with an intestinal mucosal origin. In the allografts of patients with donor T cell macrochimerism, GvH to HvG T cell clonal ratios were high.

Between the V and J ends, shortened by 0 bases and 1 base respectively, the junction contains 3 bases. The CDR3 runs 13 amino acids, cysteine and phenylalanine included. Kept here is only the CDR3 DNA, which spans 39 bases and is read in frame from base 1. The germline V gene yields KGHSH for CDR1 and LQKENI for CDR2. Read against the paper, the sample's time point label means: cells obtained before transplantation from donor or recipient. CD3+CD4+ and CD3+CD8+ populations were FACS-sorted from unstimulated pre-transplant donor and recipient cells taken from spleen or lymph nodes. Library creation used the immunoSEQ multiplex PCR assay. For most patients, genomic DNA was isolated using the Qiagen DNeasy Blood and Tissue Kit and was shipped frozen to Adaptive Biotechnologies for TCR sequencing. For most patients, genomic DNA was subjected to high-throughput TCR-beta CDR3 sequencing by Adaptive Biotechnologies. As for the original processing: TCR sequencing data for some 17 patients were retrieved from Adaptive's ImmunoSEQ software; three other patients were processed with MiXCR and VDJtools. CD4 versus CD8 sorting errors were corrected by removing sequences found in both subsets at a frequency ratio below 5:1. CDR3 nucleotide sequences shared by donor and recipient were removed because the origin of these sequences could not be assigned. To count as alloreactive, a clone needed at least 2-fold expansion over unstimulated cells and a minimum CFSE-low frequency of 0.002% (template counts) or 0.001% (read counts). Mappable clones were those detected in sequenced pre-transplant spleen, lymph node, or MLR CFSE-low populations of the donor or recipient. The cumulative frequency of alloreactive clones was calculated as a percentage of all sequences, weighted by copy number. TCRdb provides this immuneACCESS table in a form limited to in-frame rearrangements. Some clones are lacking; in checked studies, under half of them reflect an unresolved V gene, and why the rest are absent is not known. V, J and clone size were drawn from that table, and D and trimming were deduced from the DNA. For this sample the table gives 100,000 to 110,000 clones, of which roughly 84% were detected only once. The ten largest clones represent around 0.98% of the sample.

Here the chain combines TRBV18 and TRBJ1-2; there is no confident call for the D gene. The specimen was unstimulated CD4+ T cells sorted from spleen or lymph node cells, collected before transplant. The sequence derives from a human donor who was the organ donor for an intestinal transplant. The nucleotide sequence is TGTGCCAGCTCACCACCATATAACTATGGCTACACCTTC. The resulting protein is CASSPPYNYGYTF.